This TCR beta chain is from a study of post-analysis software for immune sequencing data. Findings and limits, study-wide: F measure grouped same-batch samples tightly together. TRBV5-6, TRBV5-1 and TRBV20-1 belonged to a set of roughly 5 TRBV segments that were more frequent in patients than controls.

Unique molecular identifiers were present in the TCR beta cDNA libraries. TCRdb passed the PCR reads through MiXCR, listing each CDR3 protein once. The sample contains about 460,000 distinct CDR3 sequences, around 40% of which appear only once. This clonotype was picked up many times. Antigen specificity is unknown. Trimming removed 3 bases from V and 2 bases from J; junction bases left unmatched: 2. Per germline, CDR1 SGHAT and CDR2 FQNNGV. This CDR3 is 14 amino acids long. The chain couples TRBV11-2 to TRBJ2-7; 9 bases agree with TRBD2. Input material: blood. This TCR came from a girl aged 5-17 years with multiple sclerosis. The CDR3 reads CASSLGGRAYEQYF. The DNA of the CDR3 is TGTGCCAGCAGCTTGGGCGGGAGGGCCTACGAGCAGTACTTC. The whole variable domain, remainder taken from reference TRBV11-2 and TRBJ2-7, is EAGVAQSPRYKIIEKRQSVAFWCNPISGHATLYWYQQILGQGPKLLIQFQNNGVVDDSQLPKDRFSAERLKGVDSTLKIQPAKLEDSAVYLCASSLGGRAYEQYFGPGTRLTVT.